Following are 8 T cell receptor beta chains from one sample sequenced in a study of T cell changes during pregnancy in multiple sclerosis (dated by TCRdb to about 2019). Library creation used the immunoSEQ multiplex PCR assay. Drawn from immuneACCESS, this table holds only the in-frame rearrangements with V and J called that TCRdb kept. Clones are partly lost; checked studies trace under half to an unresolved V gene and leave the rest unexplained. For this sample there are about 100,000 clones; more than 90% appear just once. The top ten clones comprise about 3.1% of the sample. The specimen comprised peripheral blood, sampled in the second trimester of pregnancy. These receptors were obtained from a female donor with multiple sclerosis, enrolled in a pregnancy study.

The chain has TRBV7-9 and TRBJ2-3; no definite D call. The germline V and J ends were trimmed by 1 base and 3 bases, with 8 bases remaining between them. This CDR3 region has 14 residues. Germline-derived CDR1 and CDR2 are SEHNR and FQNEAQ (reference sequence). The chain's CDR3 is CASSLVQATDTQYF. The CDR3 bases are TGTGCCAGCAGCTTAGTACAAGCGACAGATACGCAGTATTTT.

This clone came up a few times. The chain recombines TRBV19 with TRBJ1-4; D is undetermined. The CDR3 consists of 14 residues. Germline V CDR1 and CDR2: LNHDA, SQIVND (reference sequence). V lost 7 bases and J lost 0, with 9 bases in between. CDR3 region: CASNPETTNEKLFF. The CDR3 DNA sequence: TGTGCCAGTAACCCGGAGACAACTAATGAAAAACTGTTTTTT.

The chain is built from TRBV6-5 and TRBJ1-2; 10 bases agree with TRBD1. The CDR3 is 14 residues long. CDR1 and CDR2 (germline): MNHEY, SVGAGI. V lost 5 bases, J lost 5 bases, and 5 bases stayed unmatched. This chain's CDR3 is CASSIRDRGYGYTF. The CDR3, as DNA: TGTGCCAGCAGTATCCGGGACAGGGGATATGGCTACACCTTC.

The V gene is TRBV19, the J gene TRBJ2-5; 9 positions agree with TRBD1. The CDR3 runs to 15 residues. The germline V gene has CDR1 LNHDA and CDR2 SQIVND (reference sequence). V shed 7 bases, J shed 5 bases, and the junction held 11 bases outside the gene matches. The CDR3 region has the DNA TGTGCCAGTATCAAATCTACAGGGGGCAGCGAGACCCAGTACTTC. It specifies CASIKSTGGSETQYF.

J is TRBJ1-5 and V is TRBV28, with 8 bases aligning to TRBD1. CDR3 length: 16 residues. With 7 bases clipped from V and 3 bases from J, the junction kept 11 bases outside the gene matches. Looked up from germline, CDR1 is MDHEN and CDR2 is SYDVKM. CDR3 amino acids: CASTFLDRVLNQPQHF. Written as DNA, the CDR3 is TGTGCCAGCACCTTCTTGGACAGGGTGCTCAATCAGCCCCAGCATTTT. Full variable domain (missing parts from reference TRBV28 and TRBJ1-5): DVKVTQSSRYLVKRTGEKVFLECVQDMDHENMFWYRQDPGLGLRLIYFSYDVKMKEKGDIPEGYSVSREKKERFSLILESASTNQTSMYLCASTFLDRVLNQPQHFGDGTRLSIL.

This chain uses TRBV28 with TRBJ2-7; 9 bases map to TRBD2. Germline loops: CDR1 MDHEN, CDR2 SYDVKM. The trim removed 4 bases at V and 0 bases at J, leaving 19 bases unmatched. This CDR3 contains 20 residues. The CDR3 reads CASSSFLSTSGSPRSYEQYF. The CDR3 region has the DNA TGTGCCAGCAGTTCCTTTCTTTCGACTAGCGGAAGTCCTCGCTCCTACGAGCAGTACTTC.

The rearrangement joins TRBV19 to TRBJ2-2; 8 bases fit TRBD2. Germline values: CDR1 LNHDA, CDR2 SQIVND (reference sequence). The J segment lost 3 bases and the V segment lost 7 bases, leaving 7 bases of the junction unmatched. CDR3 length: 15 amino acids. The CDR3 region has the DNA TGTGCCAGTACGAGCGGGAGATCGGACACCGGGGAGCTGTTTTTT. Translation: CASTSGRSDTGELFF.

The chain is built from TRBV6-6 and TRBJ2-5, with D possibly matching TRBD1 (5 bases). This CDR3 is 14 amino acids long. The ends were cut back, 5 bases at V and 4 bases at J, with 14 bases in the middle. CDR1 MNHNY and CDR2 SVGAGI come from the germline V gene (reference sequence). The DNA for the CDR3 is TGTGCCAGCAGTAGAAACCCAGGGCGAGAGACCCAGTACTTC. Translating gives CASSRNPGRETQYF.